The 10 T cell receptor beta chains in this list originate from one sample, sequenced in a study of post-analysis software for immune sequencing data. Overall study results and limits: There were several TRBV segments more frequent in patients than controls, and TRBV5-6, TRBV5-1 and TRBV20-1 were among them.

Their target antigens are unknown. The TCR beta cDNA libraries carried unique molecular identifiers. TCRdb independently ran MiXCR on the PCR reads; one entry per CDR3 protein. The table shows approximately 730,000 distinct CDR3 sequences, with 46% occurring only once. Material for sequencing was blood. All receptors derive from a girl aged 5-17 years with multiple sclerosis.

The chain uses TRBV7-9 and TRBJ2-3, with D maybe TRBD1 (5 bases). Germline V gene lookup returns CDR1 SEHNR and CDR2 FQNEAQ (reference sequence). This CDR3 is built from 15 residues. Trimming left V 7 bases short and J 0 bases short, with 14 bases between. This CDR3 is CASMMWGRSTDTQYF. The DNA for the CDR3 is TGTGCCAGCATGATGTGGGGCAGAAGCACAGATACGCAGTATTTT. The variable domain in full, completed from reference TRBV7-9 and TRBJ2-3, reads DTGVSQNPRHKITKRGQNVTFRCDPISEHNRLYWYRQTLGQGPEFLTYFQNEAQLEKSRLLSDRFSAERPKGSFSTLEIQRTEQGDSAMYLCASMMWGRSTDTQYFGPGTRLTVL.

The CDR3 bases are TGTGCCACCAGCAGAGAGGGAGGAGCGAACCAAGAGACCCAGTACTTC. It encodes CATSREGGANQETQYF. The gene calls are TRBV15 and TRBJ2-5, with D perhaps TRBD2 (6 bases). Germline-derived CDR1 and CDR2 are LNHNV and YYDKDF (reference sequence). The CDR3 contains 16 residues. V was shortened by 0 bases and J by 0 bases, with 11 bases between the two germline ends.

V usage is TRBV6-2 or TRBV6-3 and J usage is TRBJ2-4; TRBD2 aligns across 14 bases. The J call may be faulty, since TRBJ2-7 better matches the DNA end. Germline V gene data show CDR1 as MNHEY and CDR2 as SVGEGT. The CDR3 totals 17 residues. CDR3 sequence: CASRSGTSGSRRYEQYF. The CDR3 DNA follows: TGTGCCAGCAGATCCGGGACTAGCGGGAGCCGGAGATACGAGCAGTACTTC.

The genes are TRBV7-8 and TRBJ2-7, with D tentatively TRBD1 or TRBD2 (5 bases each). In germline, CDR1 is SGHVS, CDR2 FQNEAQ. Trimming stripped 0 bases from V and 2 bases from J, with 14 bases between. The CDR3 has 16 amino acids. The CDR3 DNA is TGTGCCAGCAGCTTAGCAGGGGCAGTGGGGGCCTACGAGCAGTACTTC. Translating it yields CASSLAGAVGAYEQYF.

The rearrangement links TRBV20-1 to TRBJ2-1; the D is unclear. Trimming shortened V by 3 bases and J by 0 bases, and 9 bases separated the two germline ends. This CDR3 spans 14 amino acids. The germline gives CDR1 DFQATT, CDR2 SNEGSKA (reference sequence). This CDR3 reads CSARPGSSYNEQFF. CDR3 bases: TGCAGTGCTAGGCCCGGAAGCTCCTACAATGAGCAGTTCTTC.

V and J are TRBV20-1 and TRBJ2-3; D not certain. V was clipped by 5 bases and J by 5 bases, with 11 bases between them. The CDR3 spans 12 residues. Germline V lookup: CDR1 DFQATT, CDR2 SNEGSKA (reference sequence). The CDR3 DNA is TGCAGTGCTTTCCGGACCGGAGATACGCAGTATTTT. This encodes CSAFRTGDTQYF.

V gene TRBV5-1 combines with J gene TRBJ2-5; perhaps TRBD2 as D (6 bases). Germline V gene lookup returns CDR1 SGHRS and CDR2 YFSETQ. CDR3 size: 15 residues. V gave up 4 bases and J gave up 1 base, with 14 bases separating them. CDR3 DNA sequence: TGCGCCAGCAGCCTACGCCCTAGCGCCCAAGAGACCCAGTACTTC. This translates into CASSLRPSAQETQYF.

The V gene is TRBV4-3, the J gene TRBJ1-1; D gene ambiguous. The CDR3 loop spans 15 amino acids. Germline V gene lookup returns CDR1 LGHNA and CDR2 YSLEER. With 4 bases removed from V and 8 bases from J, the gap between germline ends came to 20 bases. This CDR3 reads CASSPRAGLGFEAFF. In DNA form, the CDR3 reads TGCGCCAGCAGCCCCCGAGCGGGTCTCGGTTTCGAAGCTTTCTTT.

Only a few counts were recorded for this clonotype. The chain couples TRBV7-2 to TRBJ2-4; tentatively, D is TRBD1 (5 bases). Germline V gene data show CDR1 as SGHTA and CDR2 as FQGNSA. Trimming stripped 1 base from V and 1 base from J, with 14 bases between. This CDR3 region has 17 residues. For the CDR3, the DNA is TGTGCCAGCAGCTTAGAGGGAAGACAGTGGGCCAAAAACATTCAGTACTTC. Translated: CASSLEGRQWAKNIQYF.

This chain joins TRBV20-1 and TRBJ2-1, with D perhaps TRBD2 (5 bases). CDR3 length: 11 amino acids. The germline CDR1 and CDR2 sequences are DFQATT and SNEGSKA (reference sequence). Trimming shortened V by 5 bases and J by 8 bases, and 10 bases separated the two germline ends. DNA of the CDR3: TGCAGTGCTCCTAGCATGGATGAGCAGTTCTTC. Protein product: CSAPSMDEQFF.